This T cell receptor beta chain was obtained from a study of blood T cell repertoires in acute mononucleosis (dated by TCRdb to 2020 to 2021). About the full investigation: Convalescent samples, representing the memory response, were collected 5 to 8 months after the acute presentation. A mean blood EBV load of 3.8 log10 genome copies per million B cells was observed during acute infection, and a mean blood EBV load of around 2.6 was observed at convalescence.

Results and caveats for the whole study, not just this receptor: Both chains appeared to be involved in GLC-BM selection, with public TCRbeta motifs on BV14-BJ2 and BV20-BJ1 being observed alongside a TCRalpha motif on AV5-AJ31. Just around 8.6% of the unique acute clonotypes remained in convalescence, but these persisting clonotypes accounted for most of the response, and new, diverse de novo clonotypes seemingly replaced the other acute clonotypes. Low acute-to-convalescent clonotype overlap might partly reflect sampling error, because only a fraction of each donor's blood was analyzed. With just a few donors in the cohort, the group averages were based on very few individuals.

For TCR profiling, total RNA from at least 9,000 sorted tetramer+ CD8 T cells was reverse transcribed into cDNA. PCR amplification of CDR3 regions used primers annealing to V and J regions and added unique molecular identifiers so that templates could be tracked. The immunoSEQ platform, including its sequencing and error-correction standards, was used to profile TCRalpha and TCRbeta chains. Under the source paper's analysis protocol: Clonal copy numbers were corrected for sequencing and PCR errors, and IMGT conventions were followed to define CDR3s. Analysis was restricted to productive rearrangements and performed with immunoSEQ Analyzer versions 2.0 and 3.0, while gene-pairing frequencies underwent further processing in Microsoft Excel. V-J pairings were visualized as Circos plots, and CDR3 motifs were found with MEME plus a custom motifSearch program. The OLGA algorithm was used to calculate the probability of generation of TCR sequences. Clonotypes found at both visits were termed persistent, clonotypes found only in the acute phase were termed nonpersistent, and clonotypes found only at convalescence were termed de novo. Any amino acid clonotype used by more than one donor was defined as a public TCR. TCRdb provides this immuneACCESS table in a form limited to in-frame rearrangements. Some clones are lacking; in checked studies, under half of them reflect an unresolved V gene, and why the rest are absent is not known. V, J and clone size were drawn from that table, and D and trimming were deduced from the DNA. For this sample there are thousands of clones; 25% appear just once. The ten largest clones capture around half of the sample.

Trimming at the junction amounts to 0 bases on V and 9 bases on J, and the germline ends lie 17 bases apart. The germline V gene sets CDR1 to MNHEY and CDR2 to SVGAGI. The CDR3 goes from the cysteine to the phenylalanine over 15 residues. The retained sequence is limited to the CDR3, 45 bases, with the frame set at the first base. Sample time point, as interpreted from the label and publication: convalescence about 6 months (5-8 months) after acute presentation (visit 7). The study tracked CD8 T cell responses to two immunodominant EBV epitopes, BRLF1 109 (YVL-BR) and BMLF1 280 (GLC-BM), over primary infection. A positive serum heterophile antibody test together with EBV viral capsid antigen-specific IgM pointed to primary EBV infection. As a first step, magnetic positive selection (MACS) was used to enrich total CD8 T cells from the PBMCs. A FACSAria III was used to sort live CD3+ CD8+ tetramer+ cells to over 90% purity. A PE-conjugated tetramer loaded with the BMLF1 280-288 peptide was used to sort the cells. TCR repertoires of EBV epitope-specific CD8 T cells were deep-sequenced directly ex vivo after tetramer sorting, at acute infection and at convalescence. The donors were three individuals between roughly 18 and 29 years old who had clinical acute infectious mononucleosis and laboratory evidence of primary EBV infection. Heparinized peripheral blood was drawn at clinical presentation with mononucleosis symptoms and was drawn again about 6 months later. PBMCs were isolated by Ficoll-Paque density gradient centrifugation.

This clone was observed a few times. With a far larger clone one base away, a read error is the likely cause. The receptor chain draws on TRBV6-5 and TRBJ2-5, with TRBD1 tentatively as D gene (6 bases match). The specimen was EBV GLC epitope tetramer+ CD8+ T cells sorted from PBMCs, collected during convalescence from infectious mononucleosis. The cell subset or site label, as the study defines it: CD8 T cells binding tetramer with EBV BMLF1 280-288 peptide (GLC-BM). This TCR derives from a woman between 18 and 29 years old with infectious mononucleosis caused by EBV. The encoded CDR3 is CASSYSAGVGESQYF. The DNA reads TGTGCCAGCAGTTACTCGGCAGGGGTTGGGGAGTCCCAGTACTTC.